The 10 T cell receptor beta chains below come from one sample, sequenced in a study of control samples from healthy donors and cancer patients (dated by TCRdb to 2019 to 2021). The library was made by the immunoSEQ multiplex PCR assay. TCRdb carries this immuneACCESS record with in-frame sequences only. Its versions omit some clonotypes, under half of them owing to an unresolved V gene in the studies checked, with the rest unexplained. The sample table holds under 200,000 clones, of which 70% to 90% were seen once. Under 5% of the sample is in the top ten clones. The sequencing sample was made of blood. These receptors all stem from a woman aged 30 to 39 in good health.

The chain carries TRBV13 and TRBJ2-3; D not certain. V was trimmed by 5 bases and J by 0 bases, leaving 9 bases between them. Germline CDR1 is PRHDT and CDR2 is FYEKMQ (reference sequence). The length of the CDR3 is 14 residues. The CDR3 region is CASSLRSSTDTQYF. The DNA of the CDR3 is TGTGCCAGCAGCCTTCGGAGTAGCACAGATACGCAGTATTTT.

On this clone: Other DNA variants within this sample encode the same CDR3. The chain links TRBV11-2 to TRBJ2-7; 7 bases fit TRBD1. CDR3 length: 13 residues. Looked up from germline, CDR1 is SGHAT and CDR2 is FQNNGV. Trimming at V came to 1 base and at J to 3 bases, leaving 0 bases not matched to a gene. For the CDR3, the DNA is TGTGCCAGCAGCTTAGGGACAGGCTACGAGCAGTACGTC. Translating gives CASSLGTGYEQYV.

The gene calls are TRBV4-1 and TRBJ1-5; 9 bases align to TRBD1. Germline values: CDR1 MGHRA, CDR2 YSYEKL. This CDR3 comprises 18 residues. V shed 0 bases and J 2 bases; nucleotides not matched to a gene: 8. DNA of the CDR3: TGCGCCAGCAGCCAAGATTCAGGGGGACAGGGCCGCAATCAGCCCCAGCATTTT. Its protein is CASSQDSGGQGRNQPQHF.

The chain links TRBV11-3 to TRBJ1-1; no reliable D call. The ends were cut back, 5 bases at V and 3 bases at J, with 10 bases in the middle. Germline V gene data show CDR1 as SGHNT and CDR2 as YENEEA. The CDR3 has 13 amino acids. The CDR3 loop is CASSHGRYTEAFF. CDR3 bases: TGTGCCAGCAGCCATGGACGGTACACTGAAGCTTTCTTT.

This sequence joins TRBV24-1 and TRBJ2-1; D tentatively fits TRBD1 or TRBD2 (5 bases each). This CDR3 has 18 amino acids. The germline CDR1 and CDR2 sequences are KGHDR and SFDVKD. V lost 0 bases and J 9 bases, leaving 23 bases between the germline ends. Written as DNA, the CDR3 is TGTGCCACCAGTGATTTGCATGGGGGTCGGATAGGGCGAGGTGAGCAGTTCTTC. This translates into CATSDLHGGRIGRGEQFF.

This clone was detected once. V is TRBV6-6 and J is TRBJ1-2, with 12 bases fitting TRBD1. The germline V gene has CDR1 MNHNY and CDR2 SVGAGI (reference sequence). Trimming took 7 bases from V and 6 from J; bases not matched to a gene: 18. This CDR3 region has 18 residues. CDR3 coding DNA: TGTGCCAGCACTCGACGGGGGACAGGGGGCGTTAGGAAGGATGGCTACACCTTC. Amino acid sequence: CASTRRGTGGVRKDGYTF.

The chain combines TRBV5-4 with TRBJ2-5; a possible D gene is TRBD2 (5 bases). This CDR3 spans 14 amino acids. V was clipped by 4 bases and J by 1 base, with 11 bases between them. The germline V gene has CDR1 SGHNT and CDR2 YYREEE (reference sequence). The CDR3 bases are TGTGCCAGCAGCGGACGGGGAGTCCAAGAGACCCAGTACTTC. Its translation: CASSGRGVQETQYF.

This clone occurred a few times. The rearrangement links TRBV19 to TRBJ1-5; D not resolved. Germline V gene lookup returns CDR1 LNHDA and CDR2 SQIVND (reference sequence). V lost 7 bases, J lost 5 bases, and 15 bases lay in between. This CDR3 is built from 14 residues. CDR3 coding DNA: TGTGCCAGTAACTCCGGGCCCCCTCATCAGCCCCAGCATTTT. Translation gives CASNSGPPHQPQHF.

The V call is TRBV13, the J call TRBJ1-2, with 10 bases lining up with TRBD1. The CDR3 contains 15 residues. From germline, CDR1 is PRHDT and CDR2 FYEKMQ (reference sequence). Losses at the gene ends were 4 bases for V and 4 bases for J; bases not matched to a gene: 6. For the CDR3, the DNA is TGTGCCAGCAGCTCTGACAGGGGGCAGGGCTATGGCTACACCTTC. This sequence encodes CASSSDRGQGYGYTF.

The chain has TRBV6-6 and TRBJ1-4; D uncertain. The V end was cut by 4 bases, the J end by 7 bases, with 13 bases between. CDR1 and CDR2 (germline): MNHNY, SVGAGI (reference sequence). The CDR3 length is 14 residues. CDR3 protein: CASSSRTSAEKLFF. The CDR3 region has the DNA TGTGCCAGCAGTTCCCGAACCAGCGCTGAAAAACTGTTTTTT.